This T cell receptor beta chain was documented in a study of vaccination effects on CD4 cells after COVID-19. The CDR3 totals 16 residues. CDR1 and CDR2 (germline): MDHEN, SYDVKM. Trimming took 4 bases from V and 0 from J; bases not matched to a gene: 8. TCRdb's table, derived via immunoSEQ multiplex PCR, lists solely in-frame clones and lacks some. The sample shows 60,000 to 75,000 clones, more than 65% of them seen only once. The ViraFEST assay expanded antigen-specific CD4+ T cells with viral peptide pools before sequencing. The culture ran for approximately 10 days before CD4+ T cells were isolated. Between March and December 2020, the person had a SARS-CoV-2 infection that PCR confirmed. As regards this clone: Its matching antigen is unknown.

The source of this sequence is a human donor who had a prior SARS-CoV-2 infection. Sample: CD4+ T cells from PBMCs cultured with HIV peptides, taken before COVID-19 vaccination. Subset in this sample: HIV-1 Nef peptide pool negative control/reference culture. The V gene is TRBV28, the J gene TRBJ1-1, with 7 bases identical to TRBD1. The CDR3 region is CASSSKTGSMNTEAFF. The CDR3 DNA reads TGTGCCAGCAGTTCAAAGACAGGGTCGATGAACACTGAAGCTTTCTTT.